The clone carrying this TCR beta chain was seen only once. This sample is drawn from a study of blood T cell repertoires in COVID-19. Looking at the study overall: Whether acute or convalescent, the COVID-19 samples came from the United States, Italy and Spain. T cells, B-cell-depleted T cells, or PBMCs supplied cDNA or gDNA.

V shed 2 bases and J 9 bases; nucleotides not matched to a gene: 13. The CDR3 covers 17 residues. Germline V lookup: CDR1 WNHNN, CDR2 SYGVQD (reference sequence). Study processing details: Reference gene primer amplification gave nucleated cell count estimates. Profiling relied on immunoSEQ multiplex PCR, and the TCRdb table lists in-frame clones only, not all of them. The DNA gave D and trimming, while V, J and clone size come from that table. The sample consists of approximately 190,000 clones, about 81% of them appearing once. The chain uses TRBV10-1 and TRBJ2-1; 10 bases match TRBD2. Sequencing was performed on peripheral blood. The receptor was isolated from a man younger than 40 with active or convalescent COVID-19. This CDR3 reads CASSEGASGRVSGEQFF. As DNA, the CDR3 is TGCGCCAGCAGTGAGGGGGCTAGCGGGAGAGTTAGCGGTGAGCAGTTCTTC.